The 25 T cell receptor beta chains listed next were all sequenced from one sample in a study of blood T cell repertoires in COVID-19 (dated by TCRdb to about 2020). Library generation was performed with the immunoSEQ multiplex PCR assay. Not all clones reach the TCRdb copy of this immuneACCESS table, which keeps in-frame sequences only. Checked studies attribute under half of the gap to unresolved V genes and leave the rest unexplained. Recorded for this sample are tens of thousands of clones; 70% to 90% of them occurred a single time. Roughly 8.1% of the sample belongs to the ten largest clones. Input material: peripheral blood. The receptors were sampled from a woman aged 65 to 85 with acute or convalescent COVID-19.

This clone was counted a single time. The chain recombines TRBV2 with TRBJ2-5; D remains unclear. CDR1 SNHLY and CDR2 FYNNEI come from the germline V gene. This CDR3 comprises 13 residues. The ends were cut back, 3 bases at V and 6 bases at J, with 11 bases in the middle. CDR3 protein: CASSDSVSQTQYF. The CDR3 DNA reads TGTGCCAGCAGTGATTCGGTCTCGCAGACCCAGTACTTC.

This clone occurred a few times. The rearrangement joins TRBV11-2 to TRBJ2-2, with 8 bases matching TRBD1. V dropped 4 bases and J dropped 7; count of bases not matched to a gene: 8. From germline, CDR1 is SGHAT and CDR2 FQNNGV. The length of the CDR3 is 15 residues. The CDR3: CASSSGTGLLGELFF. The CDR3 region has the DNA TGTGCCAGCAGCTCCGGGACAGGCTTGCTCGGGGAGCTGTTTTTT.

In this sample, this clone turned up a few times. This CDR3 is CATSDPLGGKYTDTQYF. The CDR3 coding sequence is TGTGCCACCAGTGACCCCCTCGGGGGAAAATACACAGATACGCAGTATTTT. The rearrangement joins TRBV24-1 to TRBJ2-3; weak D call: TRBD2 (6 bases). This CDR3 has 17 amino acids. The V gene lost 4 bases and the J gene lost 2 bases, with 18 bases spanning the gap. From germline, CDR1 is KGHDR and CDR2 SFDVKD.

Here the CDR3 reads CASSLGHRIPGGYTF. CDR3 bases: TGTGCCAGCAGCTTGGGCCATAGGATCCCGGGTGGCTACACCTTC. This chain links TRBV5-5 with TRBJ1-2; D not resolved. Germline V gene sequence: CDR1 SGHKS, CDR2 YYEKEE (reference sequence). With 0 bases removed from V and 7 bases from J, the gap between germline ends came to 16 bases. The CDR3 totals 15 residues. Drawing the rest from reference TRBV5-5 and TRBJ1-2, the complete variable domain is DAGVTQSPTHLIKTRGQQVTLRCSPISGHKSVSWYQQVLGQGPQFIFQYYEKEERGRGNFPDRFSARQFPNYSSELNVNALLLGDSALYLCASSLGHRIPGGYTFGSGTRLTVV.

The rearrangement uses TRBV5-1 and TRBJ1-4; D is ambiguous. V was cut by 0 bases and J by 8 bases, with 11 bases left in between. This CDR3 contains 14 residues. The germline gives CDR1 SGHRS, CDR2 YFSETQ. The CDR3 reads CASSLGPRGEKLFF. The CDR3 DNA reads as TGCGCCAGCAGCTTGGGACCTAGAGGCGAAAAACTGTTTTTT.

This chain uses TRBV14 with TRBJ1-2; 9 bases are shared with TRBD1. The J segment lost 6 bases and the V segment lost 4 bases, leaving 9 bases of the junction unmatched. The CDR3 loop spans 15 amino acids. Germline CDR1 and CDR2: SGHDN and FVKESK. The CDR3 protein is CASSPWTGATNGYTF. The CDR3 DNA reads TGTGCCAGCAGCCCCTGGACAGGGGCCACGAATGGCTACACCTTC. Looking up the rest from reference TRBV14 and TRBJ1-2 gives the full variable domain: EAGVTQFPSHSVIEKGQTVTLRCDPISGHDNLYWYRRVMGKEIKFLLHFVKESKQDESGMPNNRFLAERTGGTYSTLKVQPAELEDSGVYFCASSPWTGATNGYTFGSGTRLTVV.

The chain carries TRBV24-1 and TRBJ2-1; 12 nucleotides line up with TRBD2. V lost 4 bases to trimming and J lost 5 bases; unmatched junction nucleotides: 8. CDR3 length equals 17 residues. CDR1 KGHDR and CDR2 SFDVKD come from the germline V gene. The CDR3 region has the DNA TGTGCCACCAGTGACCGGACGAGGACTAGCGGGGACAATGAGCAGTTCTTC. This translates into CATSDRTRTSGDNEQFF.

The chain uses TRBV24-1 and TRBJ1-4; 8 bases fit TRBD1. The CDR3 is 15 residues long. Per the germline V gene, CDR1 is KGHDR and CDR2 is SFDVKD. After removal of 4 bases from V and 4 bases from J, the junction contained 4 bases not matched to a gene. The CDR3 here is CATSEGTGGNEKLFF. The DNA for the CDR3 is TGTGCCACCAGTGAGGGGACAGGTGGTAATGAAAAACTGTTTTTT.

The V and J genes are TRBV5-4 and TRBJ2-7, with 12 bases matching TRBD2. This CDR3 has 15 residues. V shed 4 bases and J 0 bases; nucleotides not matched to a gene: 2. Looked up from germline, CDR1 is SGHNT and CDR2 is YYREEE (reference sequence). CDR3 sequence reads: CASSASGRASYEQYF. The CDR3 region has the DNA TGTGCCAGCAGCGCTAGCGGGAGGGCCTCCTACGAGCAGTACTTC.

This chain links TRBV28 with TRBJ1-2; D gene uncertain. V was cut by 4 bases and J by 10 bases, with 13 bases left in between. The CDR3 has 12 amino acids. Per the germline V gene, CDR1 is MDHEN and CDR2 is SYDVKM. The CDR3 nucleotides read TGTGCCAGCAGTTCTTCCGGGAGGGACTACACCTTC. Amino acids: CASSSSGRDYTF.

This chain uses TRBV5-1 with TRBJ1-1, with 7 nucleotides matching TRBD1. Losses at the gene ends were 3 bases for V and 2 bases for J; bases not matched to a gene: 4. Germline-derived CDR1 and CDR2 are SGHRS and YFSETQ. The CDR3 has 14 residues. The CDR3 loop reads CASSSGQTNTEAFF. CDR3 DNA: TGCGCCAGCAGCTCGGGACAGACTAACACTGAAGCTTTCTTT.

This clone appeared once. The V gene is TRBV5-1, the J gene TRBJ2-3; D is perhaps TRBD1 (5 bases). V shed 0 bases and J shed 5 bases, with 13 bases lying between them. CDR3 length: 15 amino acids. Germline V gene lookup returns CDR1 SGHRS and CDR2 YFSETQ. CDR3 in amino acids: CASSLASREGDTQYF. CDR3 bases: TGCGCCAGCAGCTTGGCCTCCAGGGAAGGAGATACGCAGTATTTT.

The chain is built from TRBV21-1 and TRBJ1-5. TRBV21-1 is termed a pseudogene. The CDR3 covers 16 residues. The CDR3 region has the DNA TGTGCCAGCAGCTCCCCGGGTCCCGCGGGCAATCAGCCCCAGCATTTT. Its translation: CASSSPGPAGNQPQHF.

The chain has TRBV29-1 and TRBJ2-3; TRBD2 is a possible D gene (5 bases). The CDR3 consists of 15 residues. Between the trimmed V and J ends, which lost 0 bases and 4 bases, there was a span of 14 bases. CDR1 and CDR2 from the germline V gene are SQVTM and ANQGSEA. In nucleotides, the CDR3 is TGCAGCGTTGAAGATCCCGTGAGGGCCCCAGATACGCAGTATTTT. Translated: CSVEDPVRAPDTQYF.

The chain uses TRBV5-1 and TRBJ2-3, with D unresolved. V was shortened by 5 bases and J by 4 bases, with 11 bases between the two germline ends. This CDR3 is built from 13 residues. Germline CDR1 is SGHRS and CDR2 is YFSETQ. The CDR3 DNA sequence: TGCGCCAGCAGGACTTCGAGCTCAGATACGCAGTATTTT. This encodes CASRTSSSDTQYF.

The chain couples TRBV18 to TRBJ1-3; 8 bases map to TRBD1. Looked up from germline, CDR1 is KGHSH and CDR2 is LQKENI. The CDR3 runs to 17 residues. V shed 3 bases, J shed 0 bases, and the junction held 7 bases outside the gene matches. CDR3 sequence: CASSPRGLLSSGNTIYF. In nucleotides, the CDR3 is TGTGCCAGCTCACCCAGGGGGCTCCTGAGCTCTGGAAACACCATATATTTT.

The chain is built from TRBV5-6 and TRBJ2-1, with 8 bases fitting TRBD2. The CDR3 is 12 amino acids. The germline gives CDR1 SGHDT, CDR2 YYEEEE. V lost 4 bases, J lost 10 bases, and 4 bases stayed unmatched. CDR3 region: CASSREGLEQFF. For the CDR3, the DNA is TGTGCCAGCAGCCGGGAGGGCCTAGAGCAGTTCTTC.

The chain carries TRBV7-3 and TRBJ1-1; 7 nucleotides agree with TRBD1. The CDR3 is made up of 16 amino acids. V shed 0 bases, J shed 5 bases, and the junction held 9 bases outside the gene matches. Germline values: CDR1 SGHTA, CDR2 FQGTGA. In nucleotides, the CDR3 is TGTGCCAGCAGCTTAACGCCAGCAGGGGGTTGGACTGAAGCTTTCTTT. As protein: CASSLTPAGGWTEAFF.

The V gene is TRBV5-1, the J gene TRBJ2-6; 7 nucleotides line up with TRBD1. The CDR3 consists of 18 residues. From germline, CDR1 is SGHRS and CDR2 YFSETQ. The V segment lost 1 base and the J segment 1 base; nucleotides outside the gene matches: 8. The CDR3 nucleotides are TGCGCCAGCAGCTTGAGGACAGGAGAGCTTTCTGGGGCCAACGTCCTGACTTTC. Residues: CASSLRTGELSGANVLTF.

Note on this clone: Sequence at one end of the junction differs from germline and may be a read error. The chain joins TRBV20-1 to TRBJ2-7, with 8 bases that match TRBD2. This CDR3 contains 10 residues. Germline V gene lookup returns CDR1 DFQATT and CDR2 SNEGSKA (reference sequence). The CDR3 here is CRASGYEQYF. DNA of the CDR3: TGCAGGGCTAGCGGGTACGAGCAGTACTTC.

The chain couples TRBV18 to TRBJ2-5; weak D call: TRBD1 (5 bases). Germline V gene data show CDR1 as KGHSH and CDR2 as LQKENI. Trimming cost V 3 bases and J 5 bases, with 13 bases left between them. The CDR3 has 14 residues. The CDR3 bases are TGTGCCAGCTCACCGCGGACCCCAGGGGAGACCCAGTACTTC. Translating gives CASSPRTPGETQYF.

The gene calls are TRBV14 and TRBJ2-7, with 7 nucleotides matching TRBD2. Germline assignment: CDR1 SGHDN and CDR2 FVKESK. This CDR3 has 17 residues. Trimming removed 3 bases from V and 0 bases from J; junction bases left unmatched: 11. The CDR3 region is CASSQIGGTTSSYEQYF. CDR3 DNA sequence: TGTGCCAGCAGCCAGATAGGAGGGACTACCAGCTCCTACGAGCAGTACTTC.

Here the CDR3 reads CASSLVGGGRGNNEQFF. The CDR3 DNA reads as TGTGCCAGCAGCTTAGTGGGTGGCGGGAGGGGGAACAATGAGCAGTTCTTC. The genes are TRBV7-8 and TRBJ2-1, with TRBD2 matching 9 bases. Germline CDR1 SGHVS, CDR2 FQNEAQ. V gave up 1 base and J gave up 5 bases; unmatched junction bases: 9. This CDR3 comprises 17 residues.

The chain links TRBV7-3 to TRBJ1-6; D gene ambiguous. The CDR3 runs to 14 residues. V gave up 2 bases and J gave up 10 bases, with 12 bases separating them. CDR1 SGHTA and CDR2 FQGTGA come from the germline V gene. CDR3 sequence: CASSLLGAGSPLHF. CDR3 sequence (DNA): TGTGCCAGCAGCTTATTAGGTGCGGGGTCACCCCTCCACTTT.

This chain uses TRBV28 with TRBJ1-1; 7 bases agree with TRBD1. V lost 5 bases, J lost 11 bases, and 5 bases stayed unmatched. CDR3 size: 11 residues. CDR1 and CDR2 from the germline V gene are MDHEN and SYDVKM. CDR3 loop: CASSDRVRAFF. CDR3 in DNA: TGTGCCAGCAGTGACAGGGTGCGGGCTTTCTTT.